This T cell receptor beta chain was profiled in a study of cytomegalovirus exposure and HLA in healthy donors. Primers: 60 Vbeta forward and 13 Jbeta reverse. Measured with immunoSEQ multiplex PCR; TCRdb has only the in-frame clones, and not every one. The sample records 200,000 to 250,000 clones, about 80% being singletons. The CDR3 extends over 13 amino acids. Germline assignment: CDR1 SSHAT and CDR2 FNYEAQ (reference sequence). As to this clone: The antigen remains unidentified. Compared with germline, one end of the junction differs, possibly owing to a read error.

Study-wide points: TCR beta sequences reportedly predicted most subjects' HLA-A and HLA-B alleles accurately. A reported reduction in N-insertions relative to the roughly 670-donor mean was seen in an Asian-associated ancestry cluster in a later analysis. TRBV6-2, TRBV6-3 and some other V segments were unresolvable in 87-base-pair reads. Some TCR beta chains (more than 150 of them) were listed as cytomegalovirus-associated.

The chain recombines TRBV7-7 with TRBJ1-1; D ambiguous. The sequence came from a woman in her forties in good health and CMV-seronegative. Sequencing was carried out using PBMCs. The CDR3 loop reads CASSPGENTEAFF. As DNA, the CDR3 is TGTGCTAGCAGCCCCGGGGAGAACACTGAAGCTTTCTTT. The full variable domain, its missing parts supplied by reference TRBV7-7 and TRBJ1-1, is GAGVSQSPRYKVTKRGQDVTLRCDPISSHATLYWYQQALGQGPEFLTYFNYEAQPDKSGLPSDRFSAERPEGSISTLTIQRTEQRDSAMYRCASSPGENTEAFFGQGTRLTVV.